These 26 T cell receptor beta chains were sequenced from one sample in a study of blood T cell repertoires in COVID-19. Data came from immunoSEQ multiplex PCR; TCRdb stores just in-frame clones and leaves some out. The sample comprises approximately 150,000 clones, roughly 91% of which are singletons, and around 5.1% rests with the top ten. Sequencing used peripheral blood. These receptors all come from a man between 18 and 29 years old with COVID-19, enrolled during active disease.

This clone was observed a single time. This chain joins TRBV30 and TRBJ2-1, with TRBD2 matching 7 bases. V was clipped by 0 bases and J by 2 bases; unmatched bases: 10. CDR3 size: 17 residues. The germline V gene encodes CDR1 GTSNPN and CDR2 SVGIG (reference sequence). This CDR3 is CAWSVAREAPTYNEQFF. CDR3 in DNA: TGTGCCTGGAGTGTAGCCCGGGAGGCGCCCACCTACAATGAGCAGTTCTTC.

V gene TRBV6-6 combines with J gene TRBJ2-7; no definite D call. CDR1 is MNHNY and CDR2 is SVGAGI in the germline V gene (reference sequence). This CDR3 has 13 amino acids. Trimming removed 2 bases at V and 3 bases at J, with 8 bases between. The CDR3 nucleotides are TGTGCCAGCAGTTACGCCACCAGCTACGAGCAGTACTTC. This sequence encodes CASSYATSYEQYF.

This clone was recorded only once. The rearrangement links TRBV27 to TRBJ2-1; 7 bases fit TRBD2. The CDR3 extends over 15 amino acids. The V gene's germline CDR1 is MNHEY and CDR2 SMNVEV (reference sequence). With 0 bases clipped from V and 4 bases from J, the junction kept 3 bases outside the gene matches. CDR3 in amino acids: CASSLSSGWYNEQFF. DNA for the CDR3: TGTGCCAGCAGTTTATCTAGCGGGTGGTACAATGAGCAGTTCTTC.

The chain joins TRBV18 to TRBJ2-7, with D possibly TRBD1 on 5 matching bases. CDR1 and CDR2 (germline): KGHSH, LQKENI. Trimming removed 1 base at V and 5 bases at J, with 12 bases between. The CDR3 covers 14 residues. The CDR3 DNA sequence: TGTGCCAGCTCACCACGGGGCAGCGCCCACGAGCAGTACTTC. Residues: CASSPRGSAHEQYF.

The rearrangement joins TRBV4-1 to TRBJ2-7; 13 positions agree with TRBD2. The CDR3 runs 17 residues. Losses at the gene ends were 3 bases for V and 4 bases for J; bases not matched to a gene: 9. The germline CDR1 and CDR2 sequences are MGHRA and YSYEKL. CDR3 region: CASSHRIELAGGYEQYF. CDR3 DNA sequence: TGCGCCAGCAGCCACCGGATCGAACTAGCGGGAGGGTACGAGCAGTACTTC.

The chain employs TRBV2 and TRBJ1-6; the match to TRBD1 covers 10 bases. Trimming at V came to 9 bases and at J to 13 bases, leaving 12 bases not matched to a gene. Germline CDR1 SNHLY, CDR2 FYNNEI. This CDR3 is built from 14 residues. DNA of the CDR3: TGTGCCAGGGCCGCCGGGACAGGGGCGGGTCCCCTCCACTTT. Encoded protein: CARAAGTGAGPLHF. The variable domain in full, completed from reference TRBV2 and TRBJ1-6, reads EPEVTQTPSHQVTQMGQEVILRCVPISNHLYFYWYRQILGQKVEFLVSFYNNEISEKSEIFDDQFSVERPDGSNFTLKIRSTKLEDSAMYFCARAAGTGAGPLHFGNGTRLTVT.

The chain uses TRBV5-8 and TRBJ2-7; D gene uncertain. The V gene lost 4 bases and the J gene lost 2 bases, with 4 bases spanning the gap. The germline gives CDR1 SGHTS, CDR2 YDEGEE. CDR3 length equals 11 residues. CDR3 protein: CASSPTYEQYF. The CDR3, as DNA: TGTGCCAGCAGCCCAACCTACGAGCAGTACTTC.

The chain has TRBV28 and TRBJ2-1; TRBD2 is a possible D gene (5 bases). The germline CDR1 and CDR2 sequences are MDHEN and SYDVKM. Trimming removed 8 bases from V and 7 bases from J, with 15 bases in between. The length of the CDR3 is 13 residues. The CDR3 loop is CASLRVGWNEQFF. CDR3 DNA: TGTGCCAGCTTGCGGGTGGGGTGGAATGAGCAGTTCTTC.

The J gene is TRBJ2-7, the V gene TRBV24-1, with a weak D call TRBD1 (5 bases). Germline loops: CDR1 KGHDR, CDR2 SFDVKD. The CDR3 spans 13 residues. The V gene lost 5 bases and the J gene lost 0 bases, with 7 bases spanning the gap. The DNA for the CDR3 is TGTGCCACCAGTGCCCAGGGCTCCTACGAGCAGTACTTC. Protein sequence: CATSAQGSYEQYF.

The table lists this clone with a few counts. The CDR3 sequence: CASSLTGENNSPLHF. The CDR3 DNA reads TGTGCCAGTAGTTTGACAGGGGAGAATAATTCACCCCTCCACTTT. V gene TRBV19 combines with J gene TRBJ1-6, with 8 bases lining up with TRBD1. The CDR3 is 15 amino acids. Germline V gives CDR1 LNHDA, CDR2 SQIVND (reference sequence). The trim removed 5 bases at V and 5 bases at J, leaving 5 bases unmatched.

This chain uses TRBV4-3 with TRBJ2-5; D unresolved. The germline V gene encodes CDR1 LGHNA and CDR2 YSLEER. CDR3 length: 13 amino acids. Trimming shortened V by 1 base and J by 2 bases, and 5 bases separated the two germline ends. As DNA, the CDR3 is TGCGCCAGCAGCCAAGCTCTACAAGAGACCCAGTACTTC. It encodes CASSQALQETQYF.

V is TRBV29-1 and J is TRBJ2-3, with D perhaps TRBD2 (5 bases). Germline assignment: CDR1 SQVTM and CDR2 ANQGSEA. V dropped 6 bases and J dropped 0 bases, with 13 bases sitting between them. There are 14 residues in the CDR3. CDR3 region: CSVGREGSTDTQYF. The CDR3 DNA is TGCAGCGTCGGACGAGAGGGCAGCACAGATACGCAGTATTTT.

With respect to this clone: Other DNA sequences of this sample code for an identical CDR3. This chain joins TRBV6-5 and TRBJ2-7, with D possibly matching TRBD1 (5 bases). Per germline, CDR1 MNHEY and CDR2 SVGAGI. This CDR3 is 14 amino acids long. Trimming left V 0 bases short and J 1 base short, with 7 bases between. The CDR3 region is CASSYSAGSYEQYF. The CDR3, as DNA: TGTGCCAGCAGTTACTCCGCAGGGTCCTACGAGCAGTACTTC.

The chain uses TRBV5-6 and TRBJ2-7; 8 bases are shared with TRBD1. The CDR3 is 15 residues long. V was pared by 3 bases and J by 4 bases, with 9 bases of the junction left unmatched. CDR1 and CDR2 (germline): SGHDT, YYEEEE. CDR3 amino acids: CASSSDGQGWYEQYF. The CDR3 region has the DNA TGTGCCAGCAGCTCCGATGGACAGGGATGGTACGAGCAGTACTTC.

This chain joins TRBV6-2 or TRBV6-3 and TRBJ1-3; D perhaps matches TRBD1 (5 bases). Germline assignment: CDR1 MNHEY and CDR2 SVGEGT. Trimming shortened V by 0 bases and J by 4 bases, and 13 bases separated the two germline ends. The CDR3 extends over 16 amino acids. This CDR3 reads CASSYSQGVGGNTIYF. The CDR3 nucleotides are TGTGCCAGCAGTTACTCGCAAGGGGTGGGAGGAAACACCATATATTTT.

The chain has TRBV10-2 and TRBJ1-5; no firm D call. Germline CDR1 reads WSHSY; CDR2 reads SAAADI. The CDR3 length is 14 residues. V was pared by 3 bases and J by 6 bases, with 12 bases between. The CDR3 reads CASSDGGYGQPQHF. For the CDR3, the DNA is TGCGCCAGCAGTGATGGCGGTTACGGTCAGCCCCAGCATTTT.

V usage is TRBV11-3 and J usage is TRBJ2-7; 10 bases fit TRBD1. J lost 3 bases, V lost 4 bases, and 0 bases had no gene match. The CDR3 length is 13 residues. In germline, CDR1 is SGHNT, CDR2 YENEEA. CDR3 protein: CASSWDRGYEQYF. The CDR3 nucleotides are TGTGCCAGCAGCTGGGACAGGGGCTACGAGCAGTACTTC. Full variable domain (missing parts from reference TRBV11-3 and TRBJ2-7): EAGVVQSPRYKIIEKKQPVAFWCNPISGHNTLYWYLQNLGQGPELLIRYENEEAVDDSQLPKDRFSAERLKGVDSTLKIQPAELGDSAVYLCASSWDRGYEQYFGPGTRLTVT.

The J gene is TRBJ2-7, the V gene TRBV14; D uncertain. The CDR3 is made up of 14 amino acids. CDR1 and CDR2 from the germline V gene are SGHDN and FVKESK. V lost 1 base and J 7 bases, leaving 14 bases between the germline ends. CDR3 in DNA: TGTGCCAGCAGCCAAGGCGGAACCCTTTTGGAGCAGTACTTC. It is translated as CASSQGGTLLEQYF.

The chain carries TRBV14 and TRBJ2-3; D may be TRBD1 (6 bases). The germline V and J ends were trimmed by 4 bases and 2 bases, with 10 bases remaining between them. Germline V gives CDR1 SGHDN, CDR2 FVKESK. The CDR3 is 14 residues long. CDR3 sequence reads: CASSPAGVTDTQYF. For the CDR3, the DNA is TGTGCCAGCAGCCCAGCAGGGGTCACAGATACGCAGTATTTT.

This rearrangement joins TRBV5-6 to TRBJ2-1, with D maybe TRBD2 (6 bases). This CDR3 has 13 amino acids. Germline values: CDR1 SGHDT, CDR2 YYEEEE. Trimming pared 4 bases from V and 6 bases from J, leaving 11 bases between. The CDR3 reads CASSIGTPNEQFF. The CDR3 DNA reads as TGTGCCAGCAGCATCGGGACTCCCAATGAGCAGTTCTTC.

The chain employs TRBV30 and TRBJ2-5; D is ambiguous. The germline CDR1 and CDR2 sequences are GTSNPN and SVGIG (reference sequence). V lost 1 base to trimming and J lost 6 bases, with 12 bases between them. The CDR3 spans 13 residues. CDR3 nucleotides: TGTGCCTGGAGTGGCGGATCCCATAAGACCCAGTACTTC. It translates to CAWSGGSHKTQYF.

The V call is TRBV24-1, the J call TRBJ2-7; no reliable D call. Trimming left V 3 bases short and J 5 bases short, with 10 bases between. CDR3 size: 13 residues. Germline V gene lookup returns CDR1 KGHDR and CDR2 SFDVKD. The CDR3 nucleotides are TGTGCCACCAGTGATGTTCCGTTCCACGAGCAGTACTTC. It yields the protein CATSDVPFHEQYF.

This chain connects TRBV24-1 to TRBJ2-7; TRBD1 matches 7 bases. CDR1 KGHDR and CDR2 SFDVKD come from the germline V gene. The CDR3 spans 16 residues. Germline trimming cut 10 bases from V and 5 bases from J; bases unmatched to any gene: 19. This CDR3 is CATLMIPGTVRNEQYF. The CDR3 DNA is TGTGCCACTCTTATGATACCTGGGACAGTCAGAAACGAGCAGTACTTC.

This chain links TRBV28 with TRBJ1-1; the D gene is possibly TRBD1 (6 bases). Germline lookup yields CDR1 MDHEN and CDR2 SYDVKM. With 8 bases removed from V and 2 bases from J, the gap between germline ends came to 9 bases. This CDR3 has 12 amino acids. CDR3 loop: CASRQVNTEAFF. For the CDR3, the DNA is TGTGCCAGCCGACAGGTTAACACTGAAGCTTTCTTT.

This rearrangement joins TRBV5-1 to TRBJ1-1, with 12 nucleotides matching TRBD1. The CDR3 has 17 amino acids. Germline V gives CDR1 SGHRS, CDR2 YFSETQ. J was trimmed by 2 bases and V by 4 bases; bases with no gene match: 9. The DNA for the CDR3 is TGCGCCAGCAGCCCCGGGACAGGGGGCGCCGAAAACACTGAAGCTTTCTTT. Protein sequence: CASSPGTGGAENTEAFF.

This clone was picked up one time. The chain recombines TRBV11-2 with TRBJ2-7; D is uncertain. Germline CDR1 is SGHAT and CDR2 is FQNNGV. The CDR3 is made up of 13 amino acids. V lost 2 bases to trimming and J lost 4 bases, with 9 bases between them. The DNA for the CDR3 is TGTGCCAGCAGCTTAAGCCCCGGGTACGAGCAGTACTTC. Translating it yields CASSLSPGYEQYF.